This T cell receptor beta chain was retrieved from a study of cytomegalovirus exposure and HLA in healthy donors. Findings and limits, study-wide: Some TCR beta chains (over 150 of them) were listed as cytomegalovirus-associated. Across donors, most TCRs were seen rarely, yet some public ones were widespread. As confirmed in vitro, a few CMV-associated chains were specific for CMV antigens.

Regarding this clone: The antigen is not known.

CDR1 and CDR2 from the germline V gene are GTSNPN and SVGIG (reference sequence). CDR3 length: 12 amino acids. V was pared by 1 base and J by 7 bases, with 10 bases between. Sequenced by immunoSEQ multiplex PCR; TCRdb stores in-frame clones only, minus some. The table includes about 200,000 clones, roughly three quarters detected once. Sequenced sample: PBMCs. The clonotype originates from a woman between 25 and 40 years old in good health and CMV-seronegative. This chain uses TRBV30 with TRBJ1-1; D ambiguous. This CDR3 reads CAWSGRADEAFF. DNA for the CDR3: TGTGCCTGGAGTGGGAGGGCGGATGAAGCTTTCTTT.